The next 21 T cell receptor beta chains were all read from a single sample in a study of blood T cell repertoires in COVID-19 (dated by TCRdb to the early 2020s). The library came from the immunoSEQ multiplex PCR assay. TCRdb took over this immuneACCESS table, retaining in-frame rearrangements with V and J assigned. Such tables are incomplete; in checked studies, under half of the missing clones stem from an unresolved V gene, and the remainder is unexplained. A total of a few hundred thousand clones appear in this sample, about 87% of them only once. Together, the top ten hold approximately 1.1% of the sample. Sequences were obtained from PBMCs or T cells enriched from blood (not recorded which). All receptors derive from a man aged 25-45 years who had recovered from COVID-19.

This chain uses TRBV28 with TRBJ2-7; 11 bases line up with TRBD2. J gave up 2 bases and V 3 bases, and 21 bases lay outside the gene matches. The CDR3 consists of 21 residues. CDR1 MDHEN and CDR2 SYDVKM come from the germline V gene. For the CDR3, the DNA is TGTGCCAGCAGTTTGCCTAGCGGGAGGACGACGGGGGGGAGAGAAACCTACGAGCAGTACTTC. This codes for CASSLPSGRTTGGRETYEQYF.

V and J are TRBV28 and TRBJ1-4; perhaps TRBD1 as D (5 bases). The germline V gene has CDR1 MDHEN and CDR2 SYDVKM. The CDR3 is 12 residues long. The ends were cut back, 3 bases at V and 8 bases at J, with 7 bases in the middle. The CDR3 spells CASSLGLEKLFF. The CDR3 nucleotides read TGTGCCAGCAGTTTGGGGCTAGAAAAACTGTTTTTT.

V and J are TRBV30 and TRBJ2-7; 12 nucleotides align to TRBD2. Per the germline V gene, CDR1 is GTSNPN and CDR2 is SVGIG (reference sequence). CDR3 length: 14 residues. V trimming: 3 bases; J trimming: 4 bases; junction bases outside the gene matches: 4. The CDR3 reads CAWRWTSGTYEQYF. The CDR3 region has the DNA TGTGCCTGGAGGTGGACTAGCGGGACTTACGAGCAGTACTTC. Combining the CDR3 with reference TRBV30 and TRBJ2-7 gives the whole variable domain SQTIHQWPATLVQPVGSPLSLECTVEGTSNPNLYWYRQAAGRGLQLLFYSVGIGQISSEVPQNLSASRPQDRQFILSSKKLLLSDSGFYLCAWRWTSGTYEQYFGPGTRLTVT.

The V gene is TRBV25-1, the J gene TRBJ2-7; tentative D call: TRBD2 (5 bases). The V gene's germline CDR1 is MGHDK and CDR2 SYGVNS. V lost 3 bases and J 1 base, leaving 19 bases between the germline ends. CDR3 length: 17 residues. The CDR3 is CASSESAGRAQSYEQYF. Written as DNA, the CDR3 is TGTGCCAGCAGTGAGTCGGCTGGGCGGGCCCAATCCTACGAGCAGTACTTC.

Here the CDR3 DNA reads TGCAGTGCTAGTATGTGGGCCTCCTACAATGAGCAGTTCTTC. Encoded protein: CSASMWASYNEQFF. The chain has TRBV20-1 and TRBJ2-1; D call uncertain. Trimming removed 3 bases at V and 0 bases at J, with 9 bases between. This CDR3 region has 14 residues. Germline V gene sequence: CDR1 DFQATT, CDR2 SNEGSKA (reference sequence).

V usage is TRBV6-2 or TRBV6-3 and J usage is TRBJ1-2, with 9 bases lining up with TRBD1. The CDR3 length is 15 residues. V shed 6 bases and J 4 bases; nucleotides not matched to a gene: 9. Germline CDR1 reads MNHEY; CDR2 reads SVGEGT. Here the CDR3 DNA reads TGTGCCAGCAGCCGAGGACAGGGGACACTCTATGGCTACACCTTC. Its translation is CASSRGQGTLYGYTF.

The rearrangement joins TRBV10-3 to TRBJ1-1; 7 positions match TRBD1. With V trimmed by 3 bases and J by 3 bases, 25 bases remained unmatched. This CDR3 contains 21 residues. Germline V CDR1 and CDR2: ENHRY, SYGVKD. The CDR3 nucleotides are TGTGCCATCAGTGACCTGGGACAGCGAAGGGTAAACGGAGAGTCGGACACTGAAGCTTTCTTT. Amino acids: CAISDLGQRRVNGESDTEAFF.

J is TRBJ1-5 and V is TRBV6-5; tentative D call: TRBD1 (6 bases). Looked up from germline, CDR1 is MNHEY and CDR2 is SVGAGI. V was shortened by 5 bases and J by 2 bases, with 13 bases between the two germline ends. The length of the CDR3 is 15 residues. The DNA for the CDR3 is TGTGCCAGCAGTCATCTCCCAGGGGGCAATCAGCCCCAGCATTTT. This sequence encodes CASSHLPGGNQPQHF.

The chain employs TRBV10-2 and TRBJ2-5; D possibly corresponds to TRBD2 (5 bases). The CDR3 has 11 residues. Trimming removed 6 bases at V and 6 bases at J, with 8 bases between. CDR1 is WSHSY and CDR2 is SAAADI in the germline V gene. In nucleotides, the CDR3 is TGCGCCAGCAGAACGGGGAAGACCCAGTACTTC. Amino acid sequence: CASRTGKTQYF.

The chain joins TRBV2 to TRBJ2-2, with 7 bases lining up with TRBD1. Per germline, CDR1 SNHLY and CDR2 FYNNEI. The CDR3 has 14 amino acids. V dropped 4 bases and J dropped 5; count of bases not matched to a gene: 4. The CDR3 region is CASSVLQGTGELFF. The DNA for the CDR3 is TGTGCCAGCAGTGTTTTACAGGGGACCGGGGAGCTGTTTTTT.

The chain couples TRBV2 to TRBJ1-4; TRBD1 is a possible D gene (5 bases). CDR1 SNHLY and CDR2 FYNNEI come from the germline V gene. V lost 0 bases and J lost 6, with 8 bases in between. CDR3 length: 14 amino acids. CDR3 sequence (DNA): TGTGCCAGCAGTGAAGCGTGGGGGGATGAAAAACTGTTTTTT. Amino acid sequence: CASSEAWGDEKLFF.

A single count supports this clone. This chain joins TRBV15 and TRBJ2-5; 9 bases line up with TRBD2. V lost 2 bases, J lost 5 bases, and 6 bases stayed unmatched. The CDR3 is made up of 15 amino acids. Per the germline V gene, CDR1 is LNHNV and CDR2 is YYDKDF (reference sequence). The CDR3 sequence: CATSRSLAGSETQYF. The DNA for the CDR3 is TGTGCCACCAGCAGATCCCTAGCGGGAAGCGAGACCCAGTACTTC.

V and J are TRBV27 and TRBJ2-7, with D perhaps TRBD1 (6 bases). The CDR3 length is 14 residues. Between the trimmed V and J ends, which lost 5 bases and 7 bases, there was a span of 18 bases. CDR1 is MNHEY and CDR2 is SMNVEV in the germline V gene (reference sequence). CDR3: CASSINQGTREQYF. The CDR3 DNA sequence: TGTGCCAGCAGTATTAACCAGGGGACGAGGGAGCAGTACTTC.

V usage is TRBV7-9 and J usage is TRBJ2-7; D perhaps matches TRBD2 (7 bases). CDR3 length equals 16 residues. Germline V lookup: CDR1 SEHNR, CDR2 FQNEAQ (reference sequence). With 3 bases removed from V and 0 bases from J, the gap between germline ends came to 15 bases. The CDR3 reads CASSFLGGRSSYEQYF. The CDR3 DNA is TGTGCCAGCAGCTTCTTGGGGGGGCGGAGCTCCTACGAGCAGTACTTC. Using reference TRBV7-9 and TRBJ2-7 for the parts outside the CDR3, the full variable domain is DTGVSQNPRHKITKRGQNVTFRCDPISEHNRLYWYRQTLGQGPEFLTYFQNEAQLEKSRLLSDRFSAERPKGSFSTLEIQRTEQGDSAMYLCASSFLGGRSSYEQYFGPGTRLTVT.

The gene calls are TRBV24-1 and TRBJ2-2; D is ambiguous. V was trimmed by 4 bases and J by 6 bases, leaving 8 bases between them. Germline V gene data show CDR1 as KGHDR and CDR2 as SFDVKD. The CDR3 runs to 13 residues. CDR3 coding DNA: TGTGCCACCAGTGAGCAGGTTGCCGGGGAGCTGTTTTTT. Translation: CATSEQVAGELFF.

The rearrangement uses TRBV7-8 and TRBJ2-5; 15 bases match TRBD2. V shed 5 bases and J 5 bases; nucleotides not matched to a gene: 0. The CDR3 is made up of 14 amino acids. CDR1 and CDR2 (germline): SGHVS, FQNEAQ. This CDR3 reads CASSGLAGGETQYF. CDR3 sequence (DNA): TGTGCCAGCAGCGGACTAGCGGGGGGGGAGACCCAGTACTTC.

This clone was seen just once. The CDR3 reads CASSRNSGTNTGELFF. The CDR3 nucleotides read TGTGCCAGTAGTAGGAATAGCGGGACGAACACCGGGGAGCTGTTTTTT. The chain is built from TRBV19 and TRBJ2-2, with 8 bases fitting TRBD2. The CDR3 sequence is 16 residues long. Trimming at V came to 4 bases and at J to 0 bases, leaving 4 bases not matched to a gene. Germline V lookup: CDR1 LNHDA, CDR2 SQIVND (reference sequence).

This chain links TRBV27 with TRBJ1-2, with a weak D call TRBD1 (5 bases). CDR3 length: 15 residues. Germline V gene lookup returns CDR1 MNHEY and CDR2 SMNVEV (reference sequence). The V end lost 5 bases, the J end lost 7 bases, and 20 bases lay between the germline ends. CDR3 sequence reads: CASSTGAGFEGGYTF. CDR3 sequence (DNA): TGTGCCAGCAGTACAGGAGCGGGGTTTGAGGGTGGCTACACCTTC.

V gene TRBV6-1 combines with J gene TRBJ2-7; possibly TRBD1 for D (5 bases). The germline V and J ends were trimmed by 1 base and 5 bases, with 12 bases remaining between them. Germline V gene data show CDR1 as MNHNS and CDR2 as SASEGT. The CDR3 sequence is 14 residues long. The CDR3 DNA reads TGTGCCAGCAGTGAAGGGTGGGGCCCCGACGAGCAGTACTTC. Its protein product is CASSEGWGPDEQYF.

This clone was observed a single time. Germline and junction disagree at one end, which may indicate a read error. The chain employs TRBV27 and TRBJ2-1, with D tentatively TRBD1 (5 bases). CDR3 size: 18 residues. CDR1 MNHEY and CDR2 SMNVEV come from the germline V gene (reference sequence). Here the CDR3 reads CASSFSPSGTPADNQQFF. Here the CDR3 DNA reads TGTGCCAGCAGTTTCTCACCCTCCGGCACCCCGGCGGACAATCAGCAGTTCTTC.

The rearrangement links TRBV13 to TRBJ2-7, with D tentatively TRBD2 (6 bases). Germline CDR1 is PRHDT and CDR2 is FYEKMQ (reference sequence). This CDR3 region has 15 residues. V gave up 1 base and J gave up 1 base, with 11 bases separating them. CDR3 amino acids: CASSLVGGDSYEQYF. In nucleotides, the CDR3 is TGTGCCAGCAGCTTAGTCGGGGGAGATTCCTACGAGCAGTACTTC.